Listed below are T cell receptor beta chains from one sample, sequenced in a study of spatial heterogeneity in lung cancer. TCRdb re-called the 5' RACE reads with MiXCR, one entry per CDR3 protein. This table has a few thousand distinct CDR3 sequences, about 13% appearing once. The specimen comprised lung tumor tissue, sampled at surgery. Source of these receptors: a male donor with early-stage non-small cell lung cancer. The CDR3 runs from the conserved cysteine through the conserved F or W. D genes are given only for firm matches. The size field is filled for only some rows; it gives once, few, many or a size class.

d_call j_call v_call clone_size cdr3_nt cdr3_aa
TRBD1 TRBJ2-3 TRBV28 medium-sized TGTGCCAGCAGTTTGGACAGGCCAGATACGCAGTATTTT CASSLDRPDTQYF
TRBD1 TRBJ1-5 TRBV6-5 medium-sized TGTGCCAGCAGTAACCGGGACAGTCCCAATCAGCCCCAGCATTTT CASSNRDSPNQPQHF
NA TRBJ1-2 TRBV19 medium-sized TGTGCCAGTAGTATGCCTACAGGGAACTATGGCTACACCTTC CASSMPTGNYGYTF
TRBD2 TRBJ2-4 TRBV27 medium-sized TGTGCCAGCAGCCCGGGACTAGCGAACATTCAGTACTTC CASSPGLANIQYF
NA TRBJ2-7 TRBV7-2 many TGTGCCAGCAGCTTAGCGGCGACTAGAAGTCACGAGCAGTACTTC CASSLAATRSHEQYF
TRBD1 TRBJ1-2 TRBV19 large TGTGCCAGTACAGCAGGGGGATACGGCTATGGCTACACCTTC CASTAGGYGYGYTF
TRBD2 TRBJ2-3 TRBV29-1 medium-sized TGCAGCGTTTCCCTCGACTCCCTAGCGGGCCTCACAGATACGCAGTATTTT CSVSLDSLAGLTDTQYF
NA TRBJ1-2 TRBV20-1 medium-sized TGCAGTGCTAGAGATTTCCGTAGGGTGGGCTACACCTTC CSARDFRRVGYTF
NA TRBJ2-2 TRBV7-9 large TGTGCCAGCAGCTTAGGAGGGACGGTCAGAACCGGGGAGCTGTTTTTT CASSLGGTVRTGELFF
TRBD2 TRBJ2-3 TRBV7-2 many TGTGCCAGCAGCTCCCGGACTAGCGGGGGAGTAGATACGCAGTATTTT CASSSRTSGGVDTQYF
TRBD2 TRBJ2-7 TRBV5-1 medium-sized TGCGCCAGCAGCCTGAGCGCTAGCGGGGAGTACGAGCAGTACTTC CASSLSASGEYEQYF
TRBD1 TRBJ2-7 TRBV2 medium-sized TGTGCCAGCAAGACAGGGCTTGGGAGCTCCTACGAGCAGTACTTC CASKTGLGSSYEQYF
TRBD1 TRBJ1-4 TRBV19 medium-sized TGTGCCAGTAGTATTTGGGACAGGGGGCTTTCTGGTGAAAAACTGTTTTTT CASSIWDRGLSGEKLFF
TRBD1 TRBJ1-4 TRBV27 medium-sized TGTGCCAGCAGTACAGGGGATCGTGAAAAACTGTTTTTT CASSTGDREKLFF
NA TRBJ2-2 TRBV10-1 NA TGCGCCAGCAGTCCTTGGTCCACCGGGGAGCTGTTTTTT CASSPWSTGELFF
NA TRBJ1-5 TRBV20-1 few TGCAGTGCTAGAGATGGGACCCCATGGGGGGGCGGAGGGGTCAATCAGCCCCAGCATTTT CSARDGTPWGGGGVNQPQHF
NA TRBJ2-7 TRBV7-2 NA TGTGCCAGCAGCTTAGCTCGTTACGAGCAGTACTTC CASSLARYEQYF
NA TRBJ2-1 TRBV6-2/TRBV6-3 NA TGTGCCAGCGGTTGGAGGGATGAGCAGTTCTTC CASGWRDEQFF
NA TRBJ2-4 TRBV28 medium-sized TGTGCCAGCAGTTTATCAGGCGGTGCTAACATTCAGTACTTC CASSLSGGANIQYF
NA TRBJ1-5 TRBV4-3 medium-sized TGCGCCAGCAGCCAAGAATGGGGACAGCCCCAGCATTTT CASSQEWGQPQHF
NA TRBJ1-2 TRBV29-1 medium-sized TGCAGCGCTGGCCGCCACAGCTCCACCACGAGCAATCCTAACTATGGCTACACCTTC CSAGRHSSTTSNPNYGYTF
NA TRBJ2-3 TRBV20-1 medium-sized TGCAGTGCTAGAGATCCCCTAGGGGTGGATACGCAGTATTTT CSARDPLGVDTQYF
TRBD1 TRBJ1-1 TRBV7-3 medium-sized TGTGCCAGCTCCCGGTGGGGACAGGACACTGAAGCTTTCTTT CASSRWGQDTEAFF
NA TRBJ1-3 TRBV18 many TGTGCCAGCTCACCGAGTGGGACCGATGGAAACACCATATATTTT CASSPSGTDGNTIYF
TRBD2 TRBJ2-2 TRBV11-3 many TGTGCCAGCAGCCAGCGGGGGATCGGCGGGGAGCTGTTTTTT CASSQRGIGGELFF
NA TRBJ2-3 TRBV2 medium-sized TGTGCCAGCAGTGCGGGTACAGATACGCAGTATTTT CASSAGTDTQYF
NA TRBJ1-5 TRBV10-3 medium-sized TGTGCCATCAGTGGGCCTGACAATCAGCCCCAGCATTTT CAISGPDNQPQHF
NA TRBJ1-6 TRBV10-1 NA TGCGCCAGCAGTGATGGGAATTCGCCCCTCCGCTTT CASSDGNSPLRF
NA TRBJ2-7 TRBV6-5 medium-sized TGTGCCGTTACTGGACGGACGTCCTACGAGCAGTACTTC CAVTGRTSYEQYF
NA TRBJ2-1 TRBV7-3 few TGTGCCAGCACCCTCTCGGGGGACACCTACAATGAGCAGTTCTTC CASTLSGDTYNEQFF
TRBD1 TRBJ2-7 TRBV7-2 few TGTGCCAGCAGTAGGACAGGGATCTACGAGCAGTACTTC CASSRTGIYEQYF
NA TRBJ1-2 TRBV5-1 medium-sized TGCGCCAGCAGCTTGGAGGCGGGGGTGGACGGCTACACCTTC CASSLEAGVDGYTF
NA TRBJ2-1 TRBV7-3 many TGTGCCAGCAGCTTTCAGGGTAGCTCCTACAATGAGCAGTTCTTC CASSFQGSSYNEQFF
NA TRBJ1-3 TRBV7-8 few TGTGCCAGCAGCTTAACAAGCTCTGGAAACACCATATATTTT CASSLTSSGNTIYF
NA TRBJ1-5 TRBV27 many TGTGCCAGCAGCCAAGGGGATCAGCCCCAGCATTTT CASSQGDQPQHF
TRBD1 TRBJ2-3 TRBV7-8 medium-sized TGTGGATCCTTAGGACAGGGGACAGTCACAGATACGCAGTATTTT CGSLGQGTVTDTQYF
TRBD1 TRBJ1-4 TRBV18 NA TGTGCCAGCTCACTTACGACAGGGGGTGTTCGTGAAAAACTGTTTTTT CASSLTTGGVREKLFF
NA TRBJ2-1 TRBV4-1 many TGCGCCAGCACCCGCCAGCACGGGGGCAATGAGCAGTTCTTC CASTRQHGGNEQFF
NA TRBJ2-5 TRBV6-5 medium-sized TGTGCCAGCAGTTACTCGCAGGGGACTCAAGAGACCCAGTACTTC CASSYSQGTQETQYF
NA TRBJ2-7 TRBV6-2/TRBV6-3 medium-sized TGTGCCAGCAGTGAACGAGACAGGTGGGAATTCTACGAGCAGTACTTC CASSERDRWEFYEQYF
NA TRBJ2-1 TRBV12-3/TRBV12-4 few TGTGCCAGCAGTTTCTCCATTCACAATGAGCAGTTCTTC CASSFSIHNEQFF
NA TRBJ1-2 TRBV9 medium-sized TGTGCCAGCAGCTTGACAGGATCCTCTAACTATGGCTACACCTTC CASSLTGSSNYGYTF
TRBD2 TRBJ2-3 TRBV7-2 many TGTGCCAGCAGCTCGCTAGCGGGGGCGGCAGATACGCAGTATTTT CASSSLAGAADTQYF
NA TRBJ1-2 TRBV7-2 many TGTGCCAGCAGCTGGCAGTCGATCTATGGCTACACCTTC CASSWQSIYGYTF
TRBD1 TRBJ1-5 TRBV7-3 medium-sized TGTGCCAGCAGCTTAATCAACAGGGGGCTGGATCAGCCCCAGCATTTT CASSLINRGLDQPQHF
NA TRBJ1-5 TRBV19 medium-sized TGTGCCAGTGGGTGGTTGAATCAGCCCCAGCATTTT CASGWLNQPQHF
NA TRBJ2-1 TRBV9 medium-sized TGTGCCAGCAGCGTAGAGATGGTAAATGAGCAGTTCTTC CASSVEMVNEQFF
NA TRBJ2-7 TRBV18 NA TGTGCCAGCTCACCAGGGCCCAGGGGCAGCCACGAGCAGTACTTC CASSPGPRGSHEQYF